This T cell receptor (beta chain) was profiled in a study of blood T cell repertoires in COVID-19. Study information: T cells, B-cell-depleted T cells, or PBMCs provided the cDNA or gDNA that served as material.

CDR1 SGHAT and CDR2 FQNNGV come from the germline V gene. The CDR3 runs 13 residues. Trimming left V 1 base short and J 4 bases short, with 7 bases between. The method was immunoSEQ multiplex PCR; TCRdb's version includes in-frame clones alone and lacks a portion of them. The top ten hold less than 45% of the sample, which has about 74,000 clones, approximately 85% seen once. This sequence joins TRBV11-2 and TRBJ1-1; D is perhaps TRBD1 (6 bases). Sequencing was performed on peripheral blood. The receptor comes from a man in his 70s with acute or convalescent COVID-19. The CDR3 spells CASSLGQVTEAFF. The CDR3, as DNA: TGTGCCAGCAGCTTAGGACAGGTCACTGAAGCTTTCTTT.